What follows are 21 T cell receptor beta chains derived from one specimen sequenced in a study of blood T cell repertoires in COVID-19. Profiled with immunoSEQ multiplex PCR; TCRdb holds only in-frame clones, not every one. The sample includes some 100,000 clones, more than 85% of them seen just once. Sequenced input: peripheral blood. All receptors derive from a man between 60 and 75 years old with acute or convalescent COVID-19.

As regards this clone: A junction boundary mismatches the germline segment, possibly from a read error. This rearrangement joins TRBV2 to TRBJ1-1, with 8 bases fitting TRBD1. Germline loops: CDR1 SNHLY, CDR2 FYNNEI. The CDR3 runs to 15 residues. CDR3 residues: CASREGQGTNTEAFF. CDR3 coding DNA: TGTGCCAGCAGAGAAGGACAGGGAACAAACACTGAAGCTTTCTTT. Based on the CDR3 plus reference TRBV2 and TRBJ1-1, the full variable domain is EPEVTQTPSHQVTQMGQEVILRCVPISNHLYFYWYRQILGQKVEFLVSFYNNEISEKSEIFDDQFSVERPDGSNFTLKIRSTKLEDSAMYFCASREGQGTNTEAFFGQGTRLTVV.

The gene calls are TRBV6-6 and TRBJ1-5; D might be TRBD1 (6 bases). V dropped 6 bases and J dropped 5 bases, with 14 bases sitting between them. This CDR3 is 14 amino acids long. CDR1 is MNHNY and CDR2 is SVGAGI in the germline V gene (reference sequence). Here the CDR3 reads CASRPLGGDQPQHF. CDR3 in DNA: TGTGCCAGCAGACCCTTAGGGGGGGATCAGCCCCAGCATTTT.

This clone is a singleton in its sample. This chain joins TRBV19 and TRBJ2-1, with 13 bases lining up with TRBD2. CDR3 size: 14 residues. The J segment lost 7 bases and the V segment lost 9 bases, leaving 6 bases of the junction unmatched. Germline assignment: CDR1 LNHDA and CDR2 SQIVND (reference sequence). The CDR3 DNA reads TGTGCCAGCTCCGGACTAGCGGGGGCGAATGAGCAGTTCTTC. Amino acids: CASSGLAGANEQFF.

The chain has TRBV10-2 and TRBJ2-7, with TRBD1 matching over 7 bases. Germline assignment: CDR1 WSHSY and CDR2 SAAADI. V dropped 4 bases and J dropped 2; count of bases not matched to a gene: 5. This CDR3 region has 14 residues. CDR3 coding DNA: TGCGCCAGCAGTGGGGGACAGCAGACCTACGAGCAGTACGTC. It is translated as CASSGGQQTYEQYV.

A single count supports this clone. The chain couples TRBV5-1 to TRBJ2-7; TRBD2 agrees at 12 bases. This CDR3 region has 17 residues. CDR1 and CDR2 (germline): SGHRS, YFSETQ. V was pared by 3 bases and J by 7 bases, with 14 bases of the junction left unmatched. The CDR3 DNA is TGCGCCAGCAGCTGGGCTGGGGGACTAGCGGGCGTTGGGGAGCAGTACTTC. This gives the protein CASSWAGGLAGVGEQYF.

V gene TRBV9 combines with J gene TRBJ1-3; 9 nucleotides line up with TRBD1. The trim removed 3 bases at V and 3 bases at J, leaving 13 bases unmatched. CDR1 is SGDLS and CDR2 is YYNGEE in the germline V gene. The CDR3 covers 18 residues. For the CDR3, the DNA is TGTGCCAGCAGCGCCGGACAGGGGCCCCGACGGGATGGAAACACCATATATTTT. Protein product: CASSAGQGPRRDGNTIYF.

The CDR3 reads CASSNSGSRTGAQYF. CDR3 coding DNA: TGCGCCAGCAGCAATAGCGGGTCCCGGACGGGGGCCCAGTACTTC. The V and J genes are TRBV5-1 and TRBJ2-5; 7 positions agree with TRBD2. The CDR3 length is 15 residues. Unmatched junction bases numbered 15, after V lost 4 bases and J lost 9 bases. CDR1 and CDR2 from the germline V gene are SGHRS and YFSETQ.

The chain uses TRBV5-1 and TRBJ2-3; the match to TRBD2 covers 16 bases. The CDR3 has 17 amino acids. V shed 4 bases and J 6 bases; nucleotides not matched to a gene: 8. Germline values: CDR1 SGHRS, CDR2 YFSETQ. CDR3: CASSPGTSGRAGDTQYF. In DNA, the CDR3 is TGCGCCAGCAGCCCCGGGACTAGCGGGAGGGCCGGGGATACGCAGTATTTT.

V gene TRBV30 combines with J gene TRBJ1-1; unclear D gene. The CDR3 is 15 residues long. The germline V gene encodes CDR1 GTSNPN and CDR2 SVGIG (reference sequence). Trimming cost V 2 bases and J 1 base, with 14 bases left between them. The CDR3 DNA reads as TGTGCCTGGAGTCCCATCACGGTTCCGAACACTGAAGCTTTCTTT. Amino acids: CAWSPITVPNTEAFF.

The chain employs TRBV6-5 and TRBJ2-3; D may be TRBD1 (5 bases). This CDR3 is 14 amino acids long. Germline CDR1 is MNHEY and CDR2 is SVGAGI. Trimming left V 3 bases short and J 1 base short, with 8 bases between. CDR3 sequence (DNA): TGTGCCAGCAGTTATTCCAGGGGCACAGATACGCAGTATTTT. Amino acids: CASSYSRGTDTQYF.

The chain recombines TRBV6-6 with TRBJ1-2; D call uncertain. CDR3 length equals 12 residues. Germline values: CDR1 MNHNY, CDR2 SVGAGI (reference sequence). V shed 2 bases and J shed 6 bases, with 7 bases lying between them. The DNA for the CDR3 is TGTGCCAGCAGTTACATCGAGAATGGCTACACCTTC. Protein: CASSYIENGYTF.

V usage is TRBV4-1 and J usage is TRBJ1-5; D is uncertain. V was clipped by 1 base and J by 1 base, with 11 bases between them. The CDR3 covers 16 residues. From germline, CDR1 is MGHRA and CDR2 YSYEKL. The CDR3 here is CASSQGSGSSNQPQHF. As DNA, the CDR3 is TGCGCCAGCAGCCAAGGATCGGGATCGAGCAATCAGCCCCAGCATTTT.

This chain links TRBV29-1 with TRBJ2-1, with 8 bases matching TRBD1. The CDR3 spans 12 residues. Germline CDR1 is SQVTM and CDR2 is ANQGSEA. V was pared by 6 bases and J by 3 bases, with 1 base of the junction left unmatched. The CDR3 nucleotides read TGCAGCGTGACAGGGGTCTACAATGAGCAGTTCTTC. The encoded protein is CSVTGVYNEQFF.

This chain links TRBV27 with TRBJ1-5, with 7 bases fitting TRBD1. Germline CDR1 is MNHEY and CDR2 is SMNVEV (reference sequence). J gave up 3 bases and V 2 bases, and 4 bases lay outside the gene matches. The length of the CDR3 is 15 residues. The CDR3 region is CASSLLGQYNQPQHF. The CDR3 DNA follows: TGTGCCAGCAGTTTACTGGGACAGTACAATCAGCCCCAGCATTTT.

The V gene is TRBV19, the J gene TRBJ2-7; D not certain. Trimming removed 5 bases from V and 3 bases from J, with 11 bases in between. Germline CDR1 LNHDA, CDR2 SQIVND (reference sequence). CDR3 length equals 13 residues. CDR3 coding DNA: TGTGCCAGTAGTCCGCGGTCTGACTACGAGCAGTACTTC. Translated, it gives CASSPRSDYEQYF.

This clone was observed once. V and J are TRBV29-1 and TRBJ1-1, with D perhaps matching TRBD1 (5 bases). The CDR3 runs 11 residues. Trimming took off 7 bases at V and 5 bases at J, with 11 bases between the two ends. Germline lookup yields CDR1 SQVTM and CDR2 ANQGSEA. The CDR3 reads CSGQGRTEAFF. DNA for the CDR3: TGCAGCGGTCAGGGTCGGACTGAAGCTTTCTTT.

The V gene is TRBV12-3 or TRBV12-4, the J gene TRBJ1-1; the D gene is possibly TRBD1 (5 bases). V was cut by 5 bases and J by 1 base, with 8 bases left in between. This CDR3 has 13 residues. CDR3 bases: TGTGCCAGCAGTCCGACAGAGAACACTGAAGCTTTCTTT. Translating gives CASSPTENTEAFF.

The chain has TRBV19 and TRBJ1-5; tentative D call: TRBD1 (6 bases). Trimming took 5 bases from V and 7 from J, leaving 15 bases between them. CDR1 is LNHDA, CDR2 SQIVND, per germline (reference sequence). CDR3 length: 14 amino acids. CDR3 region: CASSVPGAKQPQHF. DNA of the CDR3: TGTGCCAGTAGTGTACCAGGGGCCAAGCAGCCCCAGCATTTT.

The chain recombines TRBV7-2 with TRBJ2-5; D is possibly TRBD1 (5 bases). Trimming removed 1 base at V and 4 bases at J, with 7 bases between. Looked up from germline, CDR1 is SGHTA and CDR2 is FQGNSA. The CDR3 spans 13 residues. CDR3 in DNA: TGTGCCAGCAGCTTAGTCAGGGCAGAGACCCAGTACTTC. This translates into CASSLVRAETQYF.

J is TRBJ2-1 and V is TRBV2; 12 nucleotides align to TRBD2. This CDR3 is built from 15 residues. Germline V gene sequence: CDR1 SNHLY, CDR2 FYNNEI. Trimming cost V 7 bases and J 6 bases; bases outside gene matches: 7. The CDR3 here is CASTARLAGVNEQFF. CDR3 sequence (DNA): TGTGCCAGCACCGCGCGACTAGCGGGAGTCAATGAGCAGTTCTTC.

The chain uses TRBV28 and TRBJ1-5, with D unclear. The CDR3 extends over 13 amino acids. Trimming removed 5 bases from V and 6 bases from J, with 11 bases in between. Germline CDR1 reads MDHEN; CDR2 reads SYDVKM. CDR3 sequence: CASSLGYSQPQHF. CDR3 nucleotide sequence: TGTGCCAGCAGTCTCGGGTATAGTCAGCCCCAGCATTTT.